This T cell receptor beta chain was observed in a study of Tregs in tolerant kidney transplant recipients. The protocol was immunoSEQ multiplex PCR, while the TCRdb copy is restricted to in-frame clones and leaves out a portion. The table records 50,000 or so clones, about 90% of them present only once. Study-wide results and caveats: This study did not directly address biological reproducibility. Validation in larger populations is needed because few patients were studied.

For this clone: As yet, its antigen is unknown.

Thawed PBMCs were rested overnight at 37°C with around 200 IU/ml IL-2 before regulatory T cell sorting. The CDR3 sequence is 16 residues long. Trimming left V 2 bases short and J 1 base short, with 9 bases between. The germline CDR1 and CDR2 sequences are SGHDN and FVKESK. The sequence derives from a human donor in good health. Sequencing was carried out using Tregs from blood. The chain is built from TRBV14 and TRBJ2-6, with D perhaps matching TRBD2 (5 bases). The CDR3 is CASSQIGVSGANVLTF. CDR3 coding DNA: TGTGCCAGCAGCCAAATCGGGGTTTCTGGGGCCAACGTCCTGACTTTC.